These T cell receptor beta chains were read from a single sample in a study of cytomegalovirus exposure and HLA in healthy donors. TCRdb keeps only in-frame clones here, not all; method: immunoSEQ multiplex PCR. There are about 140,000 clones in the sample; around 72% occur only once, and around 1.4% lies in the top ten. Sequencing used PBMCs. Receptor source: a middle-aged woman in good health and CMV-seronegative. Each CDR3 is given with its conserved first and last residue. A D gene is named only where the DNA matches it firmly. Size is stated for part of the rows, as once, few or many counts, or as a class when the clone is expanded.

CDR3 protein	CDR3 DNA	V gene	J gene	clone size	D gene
CASSETVGYGYTF	TGTGCCAGCAGTGAGACAGTGGGCTATGGCTACACCTTC	TRBV6-6	TRBJ1-2	NA	NA
CSGGVSYNEQFF	TGCAGCGGGGGGGTCTCCTACAATGAGCAGTTCTTC	TRBV29-1	TRBJ2-1	NA	NA
CASRRWAGNEKLFF	TGTGCCAGCAGACGATGGGCCGGTAATGAAAAACTGTTTTTT	TRBV2	TRBJ1-4	NA	NA
CASSVKLAGGGEQFF	TGCGCCAGCAGTGTCAAACTAGCGGGGGGTGGTGAGCAGTTCTTC	TRBV10-1	TRBJ2-1	NA	TRBD2
CASSLTGSLGDTQYF	TGTGCCAGCAGCTTAACGGGGAGCCTCGGAGATACGCAGTATTTT	TRBV7-3	TRBJ2-3	NA	NA
CASSVGAGNTEAFF	TGTGCCAGCAGCGTAGGAGCAGGGAACACTGAAGCTTTCTTT	TRBV9	TRBJ1-1	once	NA
CASSLDPPGREAFF	TGTGCCAGCAGCTTAGACCCCCCAGGGAGGGAAGCTTTCTTT	TRBV11-2	TRBJ1-1	NA	NA
CASSQDWPGGFNQPQHF	TGCGCCAGCAGCCAAGATTGGCCCGGGGGTTTCAATCAGCCCCAGCATTTT	TRBV4-1	TRBJ1-5	few	NA
CASSPRGLAGTQTSYNEQFF	TGCGCCAGCAGCCCGAGGGGACTAGCGGGAACCCAGACTTCCTACAATGAGCAGTTCTTC	TRBV4-1	TRBJ2-1	NA	TRBD2
CASSREGGEEAFF	TGTGCCAGCTCCCGAGAAGGTGGGGAGGAAGCTTTCTTT	TRBV18	TRBJ1-1	NA	NA
CASSIRGSGHPGYNEQFF	TGTGCCAGTAGTATAAGGGGCTCGGGCCACCCGGGCTACAATGAGCAGTTCTTC	TRBV19	TRBJ2-1	once	NA
CATSWGQVDNGYTF	TGTGCCACCAGCTGGGGGCAGGTTGATAATGGCTACACCTTC	TRBV15	TRBJ1-2	NA	NA
CASRASSDTQYF	TGTGCCAGCAGGGCTAGCTCAGATACGCAGTATTTT	TRBV7-8	TRBJ2-3	NA	NA
CATSRETGITGGYTF	TGTGCCACCAGCAGAGAGACAGGGATAACGGGAGGCTACACCTTC	TRBV15	TRBJ1-2	NA	TRBD1